The 29 T cell receptor beta chains presented below share a single source sample, sequenced in a study of monozygotic twins with inflammatory bowel disease. Reprocessing the 5' RACE reads, TCRdb reports a single entry for every CDR3 protein and omits DNA. In all, the sample yields fewer than 450,000 distinct CDR3 sequences. Sequenced: blood. These receptors all stem from a human donor with ulcerative colitis or Crohn's disease, or a healthy co-twin of an affected twin (not recorded which).

This chain connects TRBV12-3 or TRBV12-4 to TRBJ2-4; TCRdb's D call of TRBD1 is untestable without DNA. CDR3 length: 13 residues. CDR3 loop: CASSLLQGNIQYF.

The rearrangement joins TRBV4-3 to TRBJ1-2. Germline CDR1 is LGHNA and CDR2 is YSLEER. This CDR3 region has 15 residues. The CDR3 spells CASSQDRVSNYGYTF.

The V and J genes are TRBV5-1 and TRBJ2-1. This CDR3 has 14 residues. Germline V gene data show CDR1 as SGHRS and CDR2 as YFSETQ. The CDR3 protein is CASSFGTQLNEQFF. Drawing the rest from reference TRBV5-1 and TRBJ2-1, the complete variable domain is KAGVTQTPRYLIKTRGQQVTLSCSPISGHRSVSWYQQTPGQGLQFLFEYFSETQRNKGNFPGRFSGRQFSNSRSEMNVSTLELGDSALYLCASSFGTQLNEQFFGPGTRLTVL.

CDR3 in amino acids: CSVEDLGRAGELFF. The V gene is TRBV29-1, the J gene TRBJ2-2; there is no DNA to check the TCRdb D call of TRBD2. Germline CDR1 SQVTM, CDR2 ANQGSEA. The CDR3 has 14 residues.

The genes are TRBV5-1 and TRBJ2-7; as DNA is missing, the TRBD1 call by TCRdb cannot be tested. The CDR3 sequence is 17 residues long. Per the germline V gene, CDR1 is SGHRS and CDR2 is YFSETQ. This CDR3 reads CASSLAKSPADSYEQYF.

The chain has TRBV27 and TRBJ2-1; the TCRdb call, TRBD1, lacks DNA for checking. The CDR3 spans 14 residues. Germline lookup yields CDR1 MNHEY and CDR2 SMNVEV (reference sequence). The CDR3 sequence: CASSRGRTYNEQFF.

This sequence joins TRBV4-3 and TRBJ2-3; the D call from TCRdb, TRBD2, cannot be confirmed without DNA. Germline lookup yields CDR1 LGHNA and CDR2 YSLEER. The CDR3 extends over 17 amino acids. The CDR3 here is CASSQDFGTSGGNTQYF.

The chain joins TRBV6-1 to TRBJ2-7; TCRdb returns TRBD1, unconfirmable since there is no DNA. CDR3 size: 16 residues. Germline V CDR1 and CDR2: MNHNS, SASEGT. The CDR3 spells CASSPPNLSRAYEQYF.

The genes are TRBV12-3 or TRBV12-4 and TRBJ2-3; TCRdb calls TRBD1, which cannot be checked without DNA. The CDR3 sequence is 15 residues long. CDR3 sequence reads: CASIPGQGARYTQYF.

V gene TRBV12-3 or TRBV12-4 combines with J gene TRBJ2-5; TCRdb outputs TRBD1, but without DNA this stays unchecked. The CDR3 has 13 amino acids. The chain's CDR3 is CASSWRQGETQYF.

The rearrangement uses TRBV20-1 and TRBJ2-5; TCRdb designates TRBD1, a call that cannot be tested without DNA. This CDR3 region has 15 residues. Germline loops: CDR1 DFQATT, CDR2 SNEGSKA (reference sequence). The CDR3: CSASGGSRGQETQYF.

The chain uses TRBV20-1 and TRBJ2-7; TCRdb lists TRBD2, though no DNA is available to test this call. Germline V gene sequence: CDR1 DFQATT, CDR2 SNEGSKA (reference sequence). The CDR3 extends over 13 amino acids. CDR3 amino acids: CSATGTTIYEQYF.

The CDR3 reads CASSKDRFSYEQYF. This rearrangement joins TRBV5-1 to TRBJ2-7; the TRBD1 assignment by TCRdb is unverifiable without DNA. Germline V gene lookup returns CDR1 SGHRS and CDR2 YFSETQ. This CDR3 is built from 14 residues.

The V gene is TRBV10-3, the J gene TRBJ2-7; absent DNA, TCRdb's TRBD1 call cannot be checked. Germline lookup yields CDR1 ENHRY and CDR2 SYGVKD. The CDR3 extends over 13 amino acids. CDR3 sequence reads: CAISEDRPYEQYF.

V usage is TRBV5-1 and J usage is TRBJ2-1; absent DNA, TCRdb's TRBD2 call cannot be checked. Germline V gives CDR1 SGHRS, CDR2 YFSETQ. The CDR3 is made up of 16 amino acids. The CDR3 sequence is CASSSSGLAGDGEQFF.

The chain couples TRBV24-1 to TRBJ1-2; the D call of TRBD1 rests on TCRdb alone, since no DNA is present to check it. Germline V gene data show CDR1 as KGHDR and CDR2 as SFDVKD. The CDR3 totals 15 residues. This chain's CDR3 is CATSDAGGQLLSYTF.

The CDR3 protein is CATGQGWDETQYF. The genes are TRBV6-5 and TRBJ2-5; TCRdb's D call, TRBD1, is unchecked because there is no DNA. The CDR3 runs to 13 residues. The germline V gene has CDR1 MNHEY and CDR2 SVGAGI.

The V call is TRBV4-2, the J call TRBJ2-4; TCRdb selects TRBD1, and the lack of DNA leaves this call unchecked. CDR1 and CDR2 from the germline V gene are LGHNA and YNFKEQ. This CDR3 is built from 18 residues. This CDR3 is CASSRILGAAAAKNIQYF.

V is TRBV18 and J is TRBJ1-2; with no DNA, the TCRdb D assignment of TRBD1 cannot be verified. The CDR3 runs to 16 residues. From germline, CDR1 is KGHSH and CDR2 LQKENI. This CDR3 reads CASSPPGQGNNYGYTF.

The genes are TRBV10-3 and TRBJ1-5; the D call from TCRdb, TRBD1, cannot be confirmed without DNA. The CDR3 sequence is 15 residues long. Germline V CDR1 and CDR2: ENHRY, SYGVKD. The CDR3 sequence is CAISEREPSNQPQHF.

The chain has TRBV27 and TRBJ2-5. Germline CDR1 reads MNHEY; CDR2 reads SMNVEV (reference sequence). CDR3 length equals 15 residues. The CDR3 spells CASSDLDGVWETQYF.

V usage is TRBV3-1 and J usage is TRBJ2-3; the D gene TCRdb calls, TRBD2, cannot be checked with no DNA. Germline V gene sequence: CDR1 LGHDT, CDR2 YNNKEL (reference sequence). The CDR3 has 15 amino acids. The CDR3 protein is CASSQDWASGSPQYF.

The chain links TRBV7-9 to TRBJ2-7; TCRdb reports TRBD1, a call that lacks DNA to check it against. CDR1 is SEHNR, CDR2 FQNEAQ, per germline (reference sequence). The CDR3 has 15 residues. The CDR3 region is CASSQPGIYSYEQYF.

V gene TRBV29-1 combines with J gene TRBJ2-3. The CDR3 runs 12 residues. Germline CDR1 reads SQVTM; CDR2 reads ANQGSEA. The CDR3: CSVSTGTDTQYF.

This chain connects TRBV6-5 to TRBJ2-7; TCRdb's D call of TRBD1 is untestable without DNA. The CDR3 has 17 residues. The germline gives CDR1 MNHEY, CDR2 SVGAGI. The chain's CDR3 is CASSYAPASGADYEQYF.

The V and J genes are TRBV6-5 and TRBJ1-1; TCRdb reports TRBD1, a call that lacks DNA to check it against. Germline CDR1 and CDR2: MNHEY and SVGAGI. The length of the CDR3 is 15 residues. The CDR3 here is CASSYLRQGGAGAFF.

The CDR3 sequence: CASRTGQGYYEQYF. The chain links TRBV5-1 to TRBJ2-7; TCRdb designates TRBD1, a call that cannot be tested without DNA. Germline loops: CDR1 SGHRS, CDR2 YFSETQ. CDR3 length: 14 amino acids.

This chain connects TRBV20-1 to TRBJ2-7; TCRdb's D call, TRBD1, is unchecked because there is no DNA. Germline V gene sequence: CDR1 DFQATT, CDR2 SNEGSKA (reference sequence). The CDR3 is 14 residues long. This chain's CDR3 is CSAFHRGTNYEQYF.

The chain uses TRBV27 and TRBJ1-4; there is no DNA to check the TCRdb D call of TRBD1. The germline CDR1 and CDR2 sequences are MNHEY and SMNVEV (reference sequence). CDR3 length: 14 residues. This CDR3 is CASSAPQSGEKLFF.